This is a list of T cell receptor beta chains from one sample in a study of T-cell reconstitution after alpha-beta-depleted transplantation in children. Using its own MiXCR run on the PCR reads, TCRdb lists one record per CDR3 protein. The table records around 72,000 distinct CDR3 sequences, roughly 5% of them present only once. The sequenced sample was PBMCs, mostly from graft donor cells, obtained 180 days after TCRalphabeta/CD19-depleted stem cell transplant. These receptors came from a boy younger than two who had a stem cell transplant for acute myeloid leukemia, so the T cells may come from the graft donor. CDR3s include the opening cysteine and the closing phenylalanine or tryptophan. Each record gives: CDR3 DNA, CDR3 protein, V gene, J gene, D gene, CDR3 length, clone size. A D gene is named only where the DNA matches it firmly. A row's size may be missing; if present it is once, few, many or a size class.

TGTGCCAGCACCCTCGGGACAGCCGCGCCCTACGAGCAGTACTTC	CASTLGTAAPYEQYF	TRBV12-3/TRBV12-4	TRBJ2-7	TRBD1	15	many
TGTGCCACCAGTGACCCGAGAGTATCTGATACGCAGTATTTT	CATSDPRVSDTQYF	TRBV24-1	TRBJ2-3	NA	14	many
TGTGCCAGCAGCAAAGGTTGGGTCGGGAACAACTATGGCTACACCTTC	CASSKGWVGNNYGYTF	TRBV7-6	TRBJ1-2	NA	16	many
TGTGCTAGTGGTTCGACAGGGAATTGGGACACCATATATTTT	CASGSTGNWDTIYF	TRBV12-5	TRBJ1-3	TRBD1	14	few
TGTGCCAGCAGTCCAGCCCAGGGGGGGCACAATGAGCAGTTCTTC	CASSPAQGGHNEQFF	TRBV12-3/TRBV12-4	TRBJ2-1	NA	15	many
TGCAGTGCTCCGCGAGTGGACCGGAGCTCCTATAATTCACCCCTCCACTTT	CSAPRVDRSSYNSPLHF	TRBV20-1	TRBJ1-6	NA	17	many
TGTGCCAGTAGTATAGTTGGGTATGGCTACACCTTC	CASSIVGYGYTF	TRBV19	TRBJ1-2	NA	12	few
TGCAGTGCTAGAGATCTAGGGACTGGAAACACCATATATTTT	CSARDLGTGNTIYF	TRBV20-1	TRBJ1-3	NA	14	many
TGTGCCATCAGTGCTAAGGCGCTAAGCTCCTACGAGCAGTACTTC	CAISAKALSSYEQYF	TRBV10-3	TRBJ2-7	NA	15	many
TGTGCCAGCAGCTCACCCTGGTCCTATAATTCACCCCTCCACTTT	CASSSPWSYNSPLHF	TRBV11-2	TRBJ1-6	NA	15	many
TGCGCCAGCAGCCAAGATGGGACAGGGAGAGGTACCGGGGAGCTGTTTTTT	CASSQDGTGRGTGELFF	TRBV4-3	TRBJ2-2	TRBD1	17	many
TGTGCCAGCAGCGGTGTCGGAAGCTCCTACGAGCAGTACTTC	CASSGVGSSYEQYF	TRBV5-6	TRBJ2-7	NA	14	many
TGTGCCAGCAGCTTAGGTTCCCTAGCGGGGCCCCGGGAGAGGAGTGAGCAGTTCTTC	CASSLGSLAGPRERSEQFF	TRBV7-9	TRBJ2-1	TRBD2	19	many
TGTGCCAGCAGTGAGGGACAGGGGGCGAAGCCCCAGCATTTT	CASSEGQGAKPQHF	TRBV6-1	TRBJ1-5	TRBD1	14	many
TGCAGTGCTCTGGTTGGGGGATCCTACGAGCAGTACTTC	CSALVGGSYEQYF	TRBV20-1	TRBJ2-7	NA	13	many
TGTGCCAGCAGTCAAGGACAGGGGGCTTATCAGCCCCAGCATTTT	CASSQGQGAYQPQHF	TRBV12-3/TRBV12-4	TRBJ1-5	TRBD1	15	many
TGTGCCAGCAGTTTCCGGACAGGGGTGACCTTC	CASSFRTGVTF	TRBV12-3/TRBV12-4	TRBJ1-2	TRBD1	11	many
TGCGCCAGCAGCCAAGATCTTTCGGGGGGTGCCTACAATGAGCAGTTCTTC	CASSQDLSGGAYNEQFF	TRBV4-3	TRBJ2-1	TRBD2	17	many
TGTGCCAGCAGTGAAGCGGGGGGGTATGGCTACACCTTC	CASSEAGGYGYTF	TRBV2	TRBJ1-2	NA	13	NA